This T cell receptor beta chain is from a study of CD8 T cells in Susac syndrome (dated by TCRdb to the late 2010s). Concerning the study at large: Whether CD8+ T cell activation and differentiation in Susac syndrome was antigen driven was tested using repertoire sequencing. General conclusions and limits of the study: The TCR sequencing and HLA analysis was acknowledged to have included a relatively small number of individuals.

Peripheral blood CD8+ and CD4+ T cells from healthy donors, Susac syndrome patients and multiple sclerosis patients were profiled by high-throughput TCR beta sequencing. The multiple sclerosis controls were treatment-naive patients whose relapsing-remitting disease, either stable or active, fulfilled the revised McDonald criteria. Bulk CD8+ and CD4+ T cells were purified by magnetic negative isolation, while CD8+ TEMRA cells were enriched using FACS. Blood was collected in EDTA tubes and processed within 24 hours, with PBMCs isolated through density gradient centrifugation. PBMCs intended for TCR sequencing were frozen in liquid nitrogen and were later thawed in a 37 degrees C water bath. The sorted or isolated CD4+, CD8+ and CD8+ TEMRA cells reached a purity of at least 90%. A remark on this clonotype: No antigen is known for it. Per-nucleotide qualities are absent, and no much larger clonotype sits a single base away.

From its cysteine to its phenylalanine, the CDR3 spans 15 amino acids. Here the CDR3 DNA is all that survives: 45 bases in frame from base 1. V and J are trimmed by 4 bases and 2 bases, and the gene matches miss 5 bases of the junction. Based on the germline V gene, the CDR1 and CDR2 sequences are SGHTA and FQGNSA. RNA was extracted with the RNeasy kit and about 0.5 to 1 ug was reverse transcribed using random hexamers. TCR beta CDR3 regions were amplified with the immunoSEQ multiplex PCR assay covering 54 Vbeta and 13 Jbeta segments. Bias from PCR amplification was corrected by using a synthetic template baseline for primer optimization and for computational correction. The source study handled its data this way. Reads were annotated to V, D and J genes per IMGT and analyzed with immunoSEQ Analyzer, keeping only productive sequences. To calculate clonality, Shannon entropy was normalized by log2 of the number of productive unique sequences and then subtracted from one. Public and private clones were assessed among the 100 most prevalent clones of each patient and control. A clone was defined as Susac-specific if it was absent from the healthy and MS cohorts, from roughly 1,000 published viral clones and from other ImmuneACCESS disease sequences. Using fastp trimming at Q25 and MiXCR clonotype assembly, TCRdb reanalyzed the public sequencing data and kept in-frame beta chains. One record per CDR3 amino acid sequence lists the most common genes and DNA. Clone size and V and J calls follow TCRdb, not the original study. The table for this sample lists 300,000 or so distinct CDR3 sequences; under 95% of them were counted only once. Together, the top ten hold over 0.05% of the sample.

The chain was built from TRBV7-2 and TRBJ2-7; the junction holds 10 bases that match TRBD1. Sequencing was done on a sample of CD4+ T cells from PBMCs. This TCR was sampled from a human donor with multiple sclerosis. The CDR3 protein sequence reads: CASSSLGQGAYEQYF. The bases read TGTGCCAGCAGCTCCCTAGGACAGGGGGCCTACGAGCAGTACTTC.